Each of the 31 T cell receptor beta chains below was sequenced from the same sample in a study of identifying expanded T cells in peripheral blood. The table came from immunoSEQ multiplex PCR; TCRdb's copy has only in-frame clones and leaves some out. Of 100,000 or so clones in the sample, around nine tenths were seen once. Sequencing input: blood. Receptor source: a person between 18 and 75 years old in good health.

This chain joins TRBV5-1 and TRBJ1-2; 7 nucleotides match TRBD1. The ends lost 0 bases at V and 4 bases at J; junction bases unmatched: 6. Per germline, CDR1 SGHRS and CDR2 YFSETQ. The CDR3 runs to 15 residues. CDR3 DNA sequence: TGCGCCAGCAGCTTGGAGGGGGCGCCGATCTATGGCTACACCTTC. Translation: CASSLEGAPIYGYTF.

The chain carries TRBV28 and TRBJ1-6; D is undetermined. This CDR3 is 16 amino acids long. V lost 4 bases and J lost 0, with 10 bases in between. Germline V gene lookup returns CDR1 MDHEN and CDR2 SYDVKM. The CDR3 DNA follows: TGTGCCAGCAGTTCGCGGGGTTTCTCCTATAATTCACCCCTCCACTTT. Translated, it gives CASSSRGFSYNSPLHF.

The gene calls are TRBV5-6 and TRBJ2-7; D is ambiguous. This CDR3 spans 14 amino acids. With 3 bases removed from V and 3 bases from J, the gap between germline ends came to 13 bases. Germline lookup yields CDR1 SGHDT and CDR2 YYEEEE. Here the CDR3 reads CASSSSYSYYEQYF. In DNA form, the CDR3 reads TGTGCCAGCAGCTCGAGTTACTCCTACTACGAGCAGTACTTC.

As DNA, the CDR3 is TGTGCCATCAGGACAGGAGAACTCACAGATACGCAGTATTTT. It is translated as CAIRTGELTDTQYF. The chain combines TRBV10-3 with TRBJ2-3; tentatively, D is TRBD1 (6 bases). This CDR3 is built from 14 residues. Germline V gene sequence: CDR1 ENHRY, CDR2 SYGVKD. The V gene lost 6 bases and the J gene lost 2 bases, with 12 bases spanning the gap.

For the CDR3, the DNA is TGTGCCAGCTCACCACCGGGGACAGGGACCTACGAGCAGTACTTC. Translated, it gives CASSPPGTGTYEQYF. This chain joins TRBV18 and TRBJ2-7; 9 positions match TRBD1. The CDR3 contains 15 residues. J lost 2 bases, V lost 0 bases, and 2 bases had no gene match. The germline V gene encodes CDR1 KGHSH and CDR2 LQKENI.

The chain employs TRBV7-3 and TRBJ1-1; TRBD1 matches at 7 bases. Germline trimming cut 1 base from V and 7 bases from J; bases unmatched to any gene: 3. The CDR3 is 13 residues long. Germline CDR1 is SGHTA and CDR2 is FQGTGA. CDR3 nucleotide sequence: TGTGCCAGCAGCTTAATACAGGGGAGTGAAGCTTTCTTT. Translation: CASSLIQGSEAFF.

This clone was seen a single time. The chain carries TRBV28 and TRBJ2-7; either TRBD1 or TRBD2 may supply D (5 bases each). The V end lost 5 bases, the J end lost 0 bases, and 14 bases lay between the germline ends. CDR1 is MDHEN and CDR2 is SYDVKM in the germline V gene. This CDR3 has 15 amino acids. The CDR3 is CASSAGTARSYEQYF. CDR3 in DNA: TGTGCCAGCAGTGCCGGGACCGCACGCTCCTACGAGCAGTACTTC.

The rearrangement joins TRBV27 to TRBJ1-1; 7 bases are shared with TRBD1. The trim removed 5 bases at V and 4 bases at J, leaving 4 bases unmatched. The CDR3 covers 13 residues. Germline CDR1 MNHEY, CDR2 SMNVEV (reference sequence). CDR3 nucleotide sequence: TGTGCCAGCAGTGGACAGGCAGGCACTGAAGCTTTCTTT. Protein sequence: CASSGQAGTEAFF.

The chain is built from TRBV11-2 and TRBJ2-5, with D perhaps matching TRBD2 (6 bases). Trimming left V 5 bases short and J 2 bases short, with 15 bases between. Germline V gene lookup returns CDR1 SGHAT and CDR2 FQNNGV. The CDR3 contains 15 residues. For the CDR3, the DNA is TGTGCCAGCAGCCCCGACAGCGGGCGACAAGAGACCCAGTACTTC. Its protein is CASSPDSGRQETQYF.

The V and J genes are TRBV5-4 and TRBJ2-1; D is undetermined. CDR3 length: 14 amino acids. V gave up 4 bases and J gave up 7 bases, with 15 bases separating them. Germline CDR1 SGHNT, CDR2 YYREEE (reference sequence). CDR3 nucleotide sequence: TGTGCCAGCAGCCCCGCTGGGTTTTTAAATGAGCAGTTCTTC. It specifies CASSPAGFLNEQFF.

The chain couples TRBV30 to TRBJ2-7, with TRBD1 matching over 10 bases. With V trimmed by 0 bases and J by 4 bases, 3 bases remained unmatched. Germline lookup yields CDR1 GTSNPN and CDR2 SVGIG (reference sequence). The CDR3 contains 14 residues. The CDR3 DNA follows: TGTGCCTGGAGTGTGGGGACAGGGGAGTACGAGCAGTACTTC. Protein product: CAWSVGTGEYEQYF.

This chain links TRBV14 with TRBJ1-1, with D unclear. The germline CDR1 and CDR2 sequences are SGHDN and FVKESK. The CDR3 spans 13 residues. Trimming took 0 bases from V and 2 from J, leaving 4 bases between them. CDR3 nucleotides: TGTGCCAGCAGCCAAGAGGCCAACACTGAAGCTTTCTTT. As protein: CASSQEANTEAFF.

In DNA, the CDR3 is TGTGCCTGGAGTGTACGGGGGGTTCAGCCCCAGCATTTT. Protein: CAWSVRGVQPQHF. The chain links TRBV30 to TRBJ1-5; maybe TRBD1 (5 bases). Deletions cut 0 bases from V and 6 bases from J, with 9 bases between. The CDR3 has 13 residues. From germline, CDR1 is GTSNPN and CDR2 SVGIG (reference sequence).

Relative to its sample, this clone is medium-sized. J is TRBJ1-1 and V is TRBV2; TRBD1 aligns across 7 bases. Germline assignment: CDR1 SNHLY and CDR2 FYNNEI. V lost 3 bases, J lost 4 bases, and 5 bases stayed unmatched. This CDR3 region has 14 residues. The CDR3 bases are TGTGCCAGCAGTGATCTTAGGGACAGCACTGAAGCTTTCTTT. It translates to CASSDLRDSTEAFF.

CDR3 protein: CASSPQGAGITDTQYF. Here the CDR3 DNA reads TGTGCCAGCAGCCCTCAGGGAGCGGGAATCACAGATACGCAGTATTTT. The V gene is TRBV7-9, the J gene TRBJ2-3, with 7 bases aligning to TRBD2. J lost 2 bases, V lost 5 bases, and 10 bases had no gene match. Looked up from germline, CDR1 is SEHNR and CDR2 is FQNEAQ (reference sequence). The CDR3 sequence is 16 residues long.

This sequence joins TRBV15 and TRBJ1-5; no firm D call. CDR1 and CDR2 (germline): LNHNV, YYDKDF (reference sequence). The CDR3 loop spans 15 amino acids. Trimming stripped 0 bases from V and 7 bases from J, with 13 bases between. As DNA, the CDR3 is TGTGCCACCAGCAGAGATCTGGGAAAGCGGCAGCCCCAGCATTTT. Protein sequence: CATSRDLGKRQPQHF.

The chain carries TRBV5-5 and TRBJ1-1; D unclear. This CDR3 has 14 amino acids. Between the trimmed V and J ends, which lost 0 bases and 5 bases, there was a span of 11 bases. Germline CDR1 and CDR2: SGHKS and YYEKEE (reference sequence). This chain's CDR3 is CASSLGALGTEAFF. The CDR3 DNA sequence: TGTGCCAGCAGCTTGGGGGCACTGGGTACTGAAGCTTTCTTT.

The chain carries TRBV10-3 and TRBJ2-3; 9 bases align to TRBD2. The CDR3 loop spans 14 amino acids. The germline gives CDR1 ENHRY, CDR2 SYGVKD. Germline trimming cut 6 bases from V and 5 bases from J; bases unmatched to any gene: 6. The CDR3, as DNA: TGTGCCATCAGGCCGCGGGGGGGCCAAGATACGCAGTATTTT. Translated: CAIRPRGGQDTQYF.

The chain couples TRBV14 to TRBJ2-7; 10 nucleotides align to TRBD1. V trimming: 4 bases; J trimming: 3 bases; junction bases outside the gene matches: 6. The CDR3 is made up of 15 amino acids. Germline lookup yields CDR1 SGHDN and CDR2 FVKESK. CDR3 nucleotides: TGTGCCAGCAGCCGGGAGGGACAGGGGTACTACGAGCAGTACTTC. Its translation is CASSREGQGYYEQYF.

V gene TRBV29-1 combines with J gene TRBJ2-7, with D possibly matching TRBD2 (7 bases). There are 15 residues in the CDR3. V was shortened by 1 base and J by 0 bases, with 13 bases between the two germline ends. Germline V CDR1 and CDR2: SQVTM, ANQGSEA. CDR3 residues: CSVEGRGGSSYEQYF. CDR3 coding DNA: TGCAGCGTTGAAGGCAGGGGAGGGTCCTCCTACGAGCAGTACTTC.

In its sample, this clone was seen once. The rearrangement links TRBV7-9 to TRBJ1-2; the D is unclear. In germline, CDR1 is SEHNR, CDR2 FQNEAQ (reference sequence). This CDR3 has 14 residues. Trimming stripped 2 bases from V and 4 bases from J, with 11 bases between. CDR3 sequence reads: CASSLLAGTYGYTF. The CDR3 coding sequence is TGTGCCAGCAGCTTATTGGCCGGCACCTATGGCTACACCTTC.

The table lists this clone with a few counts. CDR3 coding DNA: TGTGCCAGCAGTTTGGGACTAGCGATAGATGAGCAGTTCTTC. Amino acids: CASSLGLAIDEQFF. The chain employs TRBV27 and TRBJ2-1; 10 bases map to TRBD2. Per germline, CDR1 MNHEY and CDR2 SMNVEV (reference sequence). The V and J ends lost 3 bases and 8 bases, in that order; junction bases with no gene match: 4. This CDR3 is built from 14 residues.

The CDR3 region is CASTRVTGTETQYF. The DNA for the CDR3 is TGTGCCAGCACGCGAGTGACGGGGACAGAGACCCAGTACTTC. The genes are TRBV5-6 and TRBJ2-5; D assignment may be TRBD1 or TRBD2 (5 bases each). The CDR3 covers 14 residues. The V gene lost 6 bases and the J gene lost 4 bases, with 16 bases spanning the gap. The V gene's germline CDR1 is SGHDT and CDR2 YYEEEE.

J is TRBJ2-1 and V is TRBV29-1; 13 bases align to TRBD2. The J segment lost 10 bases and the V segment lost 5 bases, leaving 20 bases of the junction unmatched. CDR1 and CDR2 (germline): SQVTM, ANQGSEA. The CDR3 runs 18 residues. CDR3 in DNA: TGCAGCGTTTTTCTTTTCAGTGGACTAGCGGGAGAATTCACGGAGCAGTTCTTC. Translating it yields CSVFLFSGLAGEFTEQFF.

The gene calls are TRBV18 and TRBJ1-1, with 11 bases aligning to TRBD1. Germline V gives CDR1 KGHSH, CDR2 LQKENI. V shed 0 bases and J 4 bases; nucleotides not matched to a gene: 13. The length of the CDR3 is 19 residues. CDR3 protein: CASSPPGSRTGGWITEAFF. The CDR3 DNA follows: TGTGCCAGCTCACCACCTGGGTCGCGGACAGGGGGCTGGATCACTGAAGCTTTCTTT.

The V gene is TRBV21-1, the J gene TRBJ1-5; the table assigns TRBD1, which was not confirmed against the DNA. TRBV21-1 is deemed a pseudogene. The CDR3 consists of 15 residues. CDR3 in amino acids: CASSKFIQGDQPQHF. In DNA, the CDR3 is TGTGCCAGCAGCAAATTTATACAGGGTGATCAGCCCCAGCATTTT.

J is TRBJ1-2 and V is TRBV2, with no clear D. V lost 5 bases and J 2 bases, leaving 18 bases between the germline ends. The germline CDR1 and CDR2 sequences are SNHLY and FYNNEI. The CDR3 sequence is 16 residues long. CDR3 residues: CASSPAPGPPNYGYTF. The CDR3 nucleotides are TGTGCCAGCAGTCCCGCTCCCGGGCCACCCAACTATGGCTACACCTTC.

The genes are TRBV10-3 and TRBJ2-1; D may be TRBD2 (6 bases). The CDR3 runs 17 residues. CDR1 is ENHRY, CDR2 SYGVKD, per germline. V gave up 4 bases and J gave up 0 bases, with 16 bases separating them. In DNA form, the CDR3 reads TGTGCCATCAGTGTAGGCCCTAGCGAGAGCTCCTACAATGAGCAGTTCTTC. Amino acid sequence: CAISVGPSESSYNEQFF.

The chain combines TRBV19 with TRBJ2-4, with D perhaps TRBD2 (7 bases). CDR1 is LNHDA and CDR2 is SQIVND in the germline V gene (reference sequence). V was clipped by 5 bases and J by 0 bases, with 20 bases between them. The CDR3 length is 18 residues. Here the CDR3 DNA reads TGTGCCAGTAGTCCCGGGGGGCACCACAATCTAGCCAAAAACATTCAGTACTTC. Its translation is CASSPGGHHNLAKNIQYF. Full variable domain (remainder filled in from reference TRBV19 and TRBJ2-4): DGGITQSPKYLFRKEGQNVTLSCEQNLNHDAMYWYRQDPGQGLRLIYYSQIVNDFQKGDIAEGYSVSREKKESFPLTVTSAQKNPTAFYLCASSPGGHHNLAKNIQYFGAGTRLSVL.

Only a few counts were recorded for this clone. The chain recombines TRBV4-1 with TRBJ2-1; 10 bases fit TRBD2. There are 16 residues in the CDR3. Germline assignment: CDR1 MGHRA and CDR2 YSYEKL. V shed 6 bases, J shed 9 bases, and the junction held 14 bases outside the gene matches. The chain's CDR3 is CASSPWASGSGSEQFF. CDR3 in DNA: TGCGCCAGCAGTCCGTGGGCTAGCGGGAGCGGAAGTGAGCAGTTCTTC.

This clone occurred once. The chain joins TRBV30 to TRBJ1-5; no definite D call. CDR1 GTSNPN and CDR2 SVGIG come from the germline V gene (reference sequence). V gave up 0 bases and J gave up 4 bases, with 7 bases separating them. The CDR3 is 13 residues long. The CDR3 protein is CAWSVLDNQPQHF. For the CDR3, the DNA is TGTGCCTGGAGTGTACTTGATAATCAGCCCCAGCATTTT. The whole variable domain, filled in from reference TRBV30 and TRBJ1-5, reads SQTIHQWPATLVQPVGSPLSLECTVEGTSNPNLYWYRQAAGRGLQLLFYSVGIGQISSEVPQNLSASRPQDRQFILSSKKLLLSDSGFYLCAWSVLDNQPQHFGDGTRLSIL.